These 27 T cell receptor beta chains came from one sample sequenced in a study of cytomegalovirus exposure and HLA in healthy donors. This PCR relied on a set of 60 Vbeta primers and 13 Jbeta primers. The protocol was immunoSEQ multiplex PCR, while the TCRdb copy is restricted to in-frame clones and leaves out a portion. Its table lists some 200,000 clones. Sequenced: PBMCs. Every receptor here comes from a woman under 30 in good health and CMV-seropositive.

CDR3 amino acids: CASSPGQGYQPQHF. The DNA of the CDR3 is TGTGCCAGCAGTCCGGGACAGGGGTATCAGCCCCAGCATTTT. This chain connects TRBV2 to TRBJ1-5; TRBD1 matches at 10 bases. CDR1 and CDR2 from the germline V gene are SNHLY and FYNNEI. This CDR3 region has 14 residues. V lost 5 bases and J lost 5; bases outside the gene matches: 3. The variable domain in full, with the rest retrieved from reference TRBV2 and TRBJ1-5, is EPEVTQTPSHQVTQMGQEVILRCVPISNHLYFYWYRQILGQKVEFLVSFYNNEISEKSEIFDDQFSVERPDGSNFTLKIRSTKLEDSAMYFCASSPGQGYQPQHFGDGTRLSIL.

This sequence joins TRBV15 and TRBJ1-1, with D maybe TRBD1 (5 bases). The CDR3 totals 14 residues. Trimming pared 0 bases from V and 7 bases from J, leaving 12 bases between. Germline-derived CDR1 and CDR2 are LNHNV and YYDKDF (reference sequence). The CDR3: CATSRDFPTVEAFF. The CDR3 nucleotides read TGTGCCACCAGCAGAGATTTCCCGACAGTTGAAGCTTTCTTT.

V usage is TRBV6-5 and J usage is TRBJ1-4; D gene uncertain. The V gene lost 2 bases and the J gene lost 3 bases, with 7 bases spanning the gap. The CDR3 loop spans 14 amino acids. Per the germline V gene, CDR1 is MNHEY and CDR2 is SVGAGI. CDR3 in amino acids: CASSYGQANEKLFF. In nucleotides, the CDR3 is TGTGCCAGCAGTTACGGGCAGGCTAATGAAAAACTGTTTTTT.

The chain combines TRBV30 with TRBJ2-1, with TRBD2 matching 11 bases. V shed 2 bases, J shed 4 bases, and the junction held 4 bases outside the gene matches. The germline gives CDR1 GTSNPN, CDR2 SVGIG (reference sequence). CDR3 length equals 15 residues. In nucleotides, the CDR3 is TGTGCCTGGAGTTTTAGCGGGGGGGCGTACAATGAGCAGTTCTTC. This encodes CAWSFSGGAYNEQFF. Looking up the rest from reference TRBV30 and TRBJ2-1 gives the full variable domain: SQTIHQWPATLVQPVGSPLSLECTVEGTSNPNLYWYRQAAGRGLQLLFYSVGIGQISSEVPQNLSASRPQDRQFILSSKKLLLSDSGFYLCAWSFSGGAYNEQFFGPGTRLTVL.

J is TRBJ2-2 and V is TRBV10-3, with a weak D call TRBD1 (7 bases). V was shortened by 8 bases and J by 5 bases, with 18 bases between the two germline ends. The CDR3 runs 15 residues. CDR1 and CDR2 from the germline V gene are ENHRY and SYGVKD. The CDR3 sequence is CAISSLRGETGELFF. Here the CDR3 DNA reads TGTGCCATCTCCTCACTCAGGGGGGAAACCGGGGAGCTGTTTTTT.

The chain employs TRBV5-1 and TRBJ2-5; the D gene is possibly TRBD2 (6 bases). Germline V lookup: CDR1 SGHRS, CDR2 YFSETQ. The V gene lost 2 bases and the J gene lost 3 bases, with 14 bases spanning the gap. There are 15 residues in the CDR3. The CDR3 loop reads CASSLLAQTEETQYF. DNA of the CDR3: TGCGCCAGCAGCTTACTAGCACAGACGGAAGAGACCCAGTACTTC.

The V call is TRBV2, the J call TRBJ1-1; 7 bases fit TRBD1. Germline assignment: CDR1 SNHLY and CDR2 FYNNEI. There are 14 residues in the CDR3. Trimming took 6 bases from V and 1 from J; bases not matched to a gene: 5. The CDR3 region is CASSRQGSNTEAFF. The CDR3 region has the DNA TGTGCCAGCAGCAGACAGGGCTCGAACACTGAAGCTTTCTTT.

The chain has TRBV25-1 and TRBJ1-2; 7 nucleotides align to TRBD1. This CDR3 spans 16 amino acids. V was pared by 0 bases and J by 8 bases, with 12 bases of the junction left unmatched. The germline gives CDR1 MGHDK, CDR2 SYGVNS. CDR3 in amino acids: CASSEYYLEGAYGYTF. CDR3 bases: TGTGCCAGCAGTGAATATTATTTGGAGGGGGCTTACGGCTACACCTTC.

The chain is built from TRBV15 and TRBJ2-5; TRBD2 might be the D (6 bases). Trimming left V 5 bases short and J 1 base short, with 8 bases between. Germline V lookup: CDR1 LNHNV, CDR2 YYDKDF (reference sequence). The CDR3 totals 13 residues. The CDR3 sequence is CATSGGTQETQYF. CDR3 nucleotide sequence: TGTGCCACCAGCGGGGGGACCCAAGAGACCCAGTACTTC.

J is TRBJ2-1 and V is TRBV5-4; D gene uncertain. Germline-derived CDR1 and CDR2 are SGHNT and YYREEE (reference sequence). This CDR3 contains 14 residues. V lost 1 base, J lost 8 bases, and 13 bases lay in between. In DNA form, the CDR3 reads TGTGCCAGCAGCTTGTGGCTTGATCGGGATGAGCAGTTCTTC. It is translated as CASSLWLDRDEQFF. The full variable domain, completed using reference TRBV5-4 and TRBJ2-1, is ETGVTQSPTHLIKTRGQQVTLRCSSQSGHNTVSWYQQALGQGPQFIFQYYREEENGRGNFPPRFSGLQFPNYSSELNVNALELDDSALYLCASSLWLDRDEQFFGPGTRLTVL.

The chain combines TRBV4-2 with TRBJ1-2; the D is unclear. The germline gives CDR1 LGHNA, CDR2 YNFKEQ. V lost 5 bases and J lost 4, with 17 bases in between. The CDR3 spans 15 residues. CDR3 sequence (DNA): TGTGCCAGCAGCTCCCCTGGTCGGGGAGCCTATGGCTACACCTTC. This codes for CASSSPGRGAYGYTF.

The rearrangement joins TRBV30 to TRBJ2-5; D perhaps matches TRBD1 (5 bases). V lost 0 bases and J lost 5, with 13 bases in between. The CDR3 extends over 14 amino acids. CDR1 GTSNPN and CDR2 SVGIG come from the germline V gene (reference sequence). CDR3 sequence (DNA): TGTGCCTGGAGTGTCACGGCCTCAGGGGAGACCCAGTACTTC. Its protein product is CAWSVTASGETQYF.

The chain carries TRBV11-3 and TRBJ1-2, with D possibly being TRBD1 (6 bases). CDR1 is SGHNT and CDR2 is YENEEA in the germline V gene. Trimming cost V 4 bases and J 2 bases, with 14 bases left between them. CDR3 length equals 15 residues. This CDR3 reads CASSSRWGGNYGYTF. Here the CDR3 DNA reads TGTGCCAGCAGCTCCCGATGGGGGGGCAACTATGGCTACACCTTC.

V usage is TRBV11-2 and J usage is TRBJ2-3; D not resolved. The germline V and J ends were trimmed by 0 bases and 3 bases, with 4 bases remaining between them. The length of the CDR3 is 13 residues. Per germline, CDR1 SGHAT and CDR2 FQNNGV. The CDR3 DNA reads as TGTGCCAGCAGCTTAGATCAGACAGATACGCAGTATTTT. This codes for CASSLDQTDTQYF.

V gene TRBV7-9 combines with J gene TRBJ2-1, with 11 nucleotides matching TRBD2. V dropped 4 bases and J dropped 8; count of bases not matched to a gene: 10. The CDR3 has 16 amino acids. Per germline, CDR1 SEHNR and CDR2 FQNEAQ (reference sequence). The CDR3 protein is CASSSGVSGRGDEQFF. The CDR3 nucleotides read TGTGCCAGCAGCTCAGGGGTTAGCGGGAGGGGCGATGAGCAGTTCTTC.

The V and J genes are TRBV11-2 and TRBJ2-5, with a weak D call TRBD1 (7 bases). Germline V lookup: CDR1 SGHAT, CDR2 FQNNGV. The V gene lost 1 base and the J gene lost 4 bases, with 16 bases spanning the gap. The CDR3 is made up of 16 amino acids. For the CDR3, the DNA is TGTGCCAGCAGCTTAGGACAGGGAGGATGGGGAGAGACCCAGTACTTC. Translation gives CASSLGQGGWGETQYF.

The V and J genes are TRBV6-1 and TRBJ1-5, with TRBD1 matching 7 bases. J was trimmed by 6 bases and V by 4 bases; bases with no gene match: 3. The CDR3 contains 13 residues. Germline V lookup: CDR1 MNHNS, CDR2 SASEGT. In nucleotides, the CDR3 is TGTGCCAGCAGTGGTCGACAGGGTCAGCCCCAGCATTTT. This sequence encodes CASSGRQGQPQHF.

The chain carries TRBV9 and TRBJ1-2; D possibly corresponds to TRBD1 (6 bases). CDR3 size: 16 residues. The germline V and J ends were trimmed by 4 bases and 4 bases, with 20 bases remaining between them. Germline-derived CDR1 and CDR2 are SGDLS and YYNGEE. The chain's CDR3 is CASSKTQGPLPYGYTF. CDR3 nucleotide sequence: TGTGCCAGCAGCAAGACCCAGGGGCCCCTCCCCTATGGCTACACCTTC.

The rearrangement joins TRBV4-1 to TRBJ1-1; tentatively, D is TRBD1 (6 bases). V was pared by 3 bases and J by 3 bases, with 17 bases between. The germline V gene encodes CDR1 MGHRA and CDR2 YSYEKL. This CDR3 has 16 residues. The CDR3 sequence is CASSHMGGAGDTEAFF. In DNA form, the CDR3 reads TGCGCCAGCAGCCACATGGGGGGGGCGGGGGACACTGAAGCTTTCTTT.

As for this clone: This specimen includes other DNA sequences encoding the same CDR3. The chain is built from TRBV6-1 and TRBJ2-7; D is perhaps TRBD2 (7 bases). In germline, CDR1 is MNHNS, CDR2 SASEGT. The CDR3 extends over 15 amino acids. The V end lost 4 bases, the J end lost 2 bases, and 15 bases lay between the germline ends. The DNA for the CDR3 is TGTGCCAGCAGTGTGGGGGCGGGAGCGCCCTACGAGCAGTACTTC. Translated, it gives CASSVGAGAPYEQYF.

The DNA of the CDR3 is TGTGCCAGCAGCCCACGAGGCAGGGGCGACGATGAGCAGTTCTTC. Translating it yields CASSPRGRGDDEQFF. This rearrangement joins TRBV11-3 to TRBJ2-1; weak D call: TRBD1 (6 bases). Germline V CDR1 and CDR2: SGHNT, YENEEA. Trimming removed 5 bases from V and 8 bases from J, with 19 bases in between. This CDR3 is built from 15 residues.

The chain combines TRBV6-1 with TRBJ2-7, with 7 bases lining up with TRBD2. The germline V gene has CDR1 MNHNS and CDR2 SASEGT. The CDR3 runs 15 residues. After removal of 1 base from V and 5 bases from J, the junction contained 8 bases not matched to a gene. In DNA form, the CDR3 reads TGTGCCAGCAGTGAAGAGACGGGGGGTGGTGACGAGCAGTACTTC. Protein: CASSEETGGGDEQYF.

V is TRBV6-5 and J is TRBJ1-4; D perhaps matches TRBD1 (6 bases). CDR1 and CDR2 from the germline V gene are MNHEY and SVGAGI. V lost 0 bases and J 8 bases, leaving 16 bases between the germline ends. This CDR3 contains 16 residues. In nucleotides, the CDR3 is TGTGCCAGCAGTTACTCATTTCGGGGGGCACAGGAAAAACTGTTTTTT. Its translation: CASSYSFRGAQEKLFF.

This chain connects TRBV5-1 to TRBJ2-5, with D perhaps TRBD1 (5 bases). This CDR3 has 13 residues. Germline V gene lookup returns CDR1 SGHRS and CDR2 YFSETQ. V gave up 1 base and J gave up 5 bases, with 9 bases separating them. This CDR3 reads CASSLQGVETQYF. Written as DNA, the CDR3 is TGCGCCAGCAGCTTGCAGGGCGTCGAGACCCAGTACTTC.

The rearrangement uses TRBV19 and TRBJ1-5; the match to TRBD1 covers 9 bases. This CDR3 has 14 residues. Per germline, CDR1 LNHDA and CDR2 SQIVND (reference sequence). The trim removed 4 bases at V and 10 bases at J, leaving 8 bases unmatched. The CDR3 sequence: CASSTWDREGPQHF. The CDR3 DNA follows: TGTGCCAGTAGTACCTGGGACAGGGAAGGACCCCAGCATTTT.

The V call is TRBV4-2, the J call TRBJ1-1, with D possibly being TRBD1 (5 bases). The CDR3 runs to 15 residues. The germline V and J ends were trimmed by 3 bases and 1 base, with 12 bases remaining between them. The germline V gene encodes CDR1 LGHNA and CDR2 YNFKEQ. The chain's CDR3 is CASSHQQETNTEAFF. As DNA, the CDR3 is TGTGCCAGCAGCCACCAACAGGAGACGAACACTGAAGCTTTCTTT.

V usage is TRBV5-6 and J usage is TRBJ1-5; D not certain. The V gene lost 0 bases and the J gene lost 7 bases, with 11 bases spanning the gap. Germline values: CDR1 SGHDT, CDR2 YYEEEE. This CDR3 has 14 amino acids. CDR3 amino acids: CASSLDRGSQPQHF. In DNA form, the CDR3 reads TGTGCCAGCAGCTTGGATCGGGGTAGCCAGCCCCAGCATTTT.